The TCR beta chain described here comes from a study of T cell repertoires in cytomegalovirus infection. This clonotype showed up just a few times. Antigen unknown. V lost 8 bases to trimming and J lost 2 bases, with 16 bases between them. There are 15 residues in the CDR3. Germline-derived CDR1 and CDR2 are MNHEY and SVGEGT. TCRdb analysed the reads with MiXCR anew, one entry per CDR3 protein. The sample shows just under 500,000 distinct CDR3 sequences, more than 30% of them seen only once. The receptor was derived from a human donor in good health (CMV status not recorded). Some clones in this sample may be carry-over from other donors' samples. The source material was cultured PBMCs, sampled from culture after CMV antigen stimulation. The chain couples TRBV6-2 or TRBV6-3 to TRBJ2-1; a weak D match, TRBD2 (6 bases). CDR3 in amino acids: CASGPAGPTYNEQFF. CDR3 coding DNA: TGTGCCAGCGGGCCAGCGGGCCCAACCTACAATGAGCAGTTCTTC.